This TCR beta chain was sequenced for a study of control samples from healthy donors and cancer patients. The protocol was immunoSEQ multiplex PCR, while the TCRdb copy is restricted to in-frame clones and leaves out a portion. Among about 84,000 clones listed, 70% to 85% were seen once. This CDR3 is 15 amino acids long. V dropped 2 bases and J dropped 2 bases, with 14 bases sitting between them. Germline V CDR1 and CDR2: SGHKS, YYEKEE (reference sequence). Material: PBMCs. This TCR derives from a man aged 55-75 years with head and neck cancer. V usage is TRBV5-5 and J usage is TRBJ2-7; possible D gene TRBD2, 5 bases. For the CDR3, the DNA is TGTGCCAGCAGCTTTTTCCCAGCGGAGACCTACGAGCAGTACTTC. Amino acids: CASSFFPAETYEQYF.